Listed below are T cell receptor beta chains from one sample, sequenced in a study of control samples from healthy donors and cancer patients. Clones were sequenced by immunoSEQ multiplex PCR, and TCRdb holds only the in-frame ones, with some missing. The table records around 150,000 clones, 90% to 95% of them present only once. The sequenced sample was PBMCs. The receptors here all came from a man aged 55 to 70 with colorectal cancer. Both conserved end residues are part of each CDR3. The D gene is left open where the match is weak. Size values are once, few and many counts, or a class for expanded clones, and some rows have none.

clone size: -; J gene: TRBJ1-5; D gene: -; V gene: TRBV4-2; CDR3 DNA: TGTGCCAGCAGCCAAGAGATGAACAGGGTAGGTCAGCCCCAGCATTTT; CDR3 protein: CASSQEMNRVGQPQHF
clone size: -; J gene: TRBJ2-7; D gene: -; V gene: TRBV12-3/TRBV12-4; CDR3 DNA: TGTGCCAGCAGTTTAAGTGCCTACGAGCAGTACTTC; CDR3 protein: CASSLSAYEQYF
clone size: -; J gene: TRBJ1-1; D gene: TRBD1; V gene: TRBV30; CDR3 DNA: TGTGCCTGGACCGGCACAGGGGGCACTGAAGCTTTCTTT; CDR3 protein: CAWTGTGGTEAFF
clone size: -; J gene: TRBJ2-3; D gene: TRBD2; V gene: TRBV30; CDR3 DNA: TGTGCCTGGAGTCTAGCGGGGGGGCAAGATACGCAGTATTTT; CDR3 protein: CAWSLAGGQDTQYF
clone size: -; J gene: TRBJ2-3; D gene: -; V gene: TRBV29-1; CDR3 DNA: TGCAGCGTTGCGACCACAGATACGCAGTATTTT; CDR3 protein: CSVATTDTQYF
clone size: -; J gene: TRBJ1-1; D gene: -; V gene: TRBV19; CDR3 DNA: TGTGCCAGTAGTATATCGGGACGGATGAACACTGAAGCTTTCTTT; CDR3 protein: CASSISGRMNTEAFF
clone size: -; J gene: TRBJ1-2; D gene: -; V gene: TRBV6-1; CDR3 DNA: TGTGCCAGCAGTGAACAGGCCACAGGCGGCTACACCTTC; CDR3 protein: CASSEQATGGYTF
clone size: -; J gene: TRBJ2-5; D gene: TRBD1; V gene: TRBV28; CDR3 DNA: TGTGCCAGCAGTTCATACAGGGGGCGAATAGAGACCCAGTACTTC; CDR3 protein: CASSSYRGRIETQYF
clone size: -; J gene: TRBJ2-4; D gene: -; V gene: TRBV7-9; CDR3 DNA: TGTGCCAGCAGCCCCCAGATCGGTCAAGGGAGACTAGCCAAAAACATTCAGTACTTC; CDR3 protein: CASSPQIGQGRLAKNIQYF
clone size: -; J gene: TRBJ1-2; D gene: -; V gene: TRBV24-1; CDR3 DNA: TGTGCCACCAGTGAAAACAGGGACTTCTATGGCTACACCTTC; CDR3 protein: CATSENRDFYGYTF
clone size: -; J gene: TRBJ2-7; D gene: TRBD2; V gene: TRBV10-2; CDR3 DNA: TGCGCCAGCAGCCCGGGACTAATCTACGAGCAGTACTTC; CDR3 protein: CASSPGLIYEQYF
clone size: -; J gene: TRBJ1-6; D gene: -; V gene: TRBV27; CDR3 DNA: TGTGCCAGCAGTTTATGGGGCAGGGGAAATTCACCCCTCCACTTT; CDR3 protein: CASSLWGRGNSPLHF
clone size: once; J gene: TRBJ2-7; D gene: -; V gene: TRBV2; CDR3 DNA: TGTGCCAGCAGCGAACAGGTCTCCTACGAGCAGTACTTC; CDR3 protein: CASSEQVSYEQYF
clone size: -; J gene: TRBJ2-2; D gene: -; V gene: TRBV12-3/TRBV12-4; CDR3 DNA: TGTGCCAGCAGTTTTGCGGGCACCGGGGAGCTGTTTTTT; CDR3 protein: CASSFAGTGELFF
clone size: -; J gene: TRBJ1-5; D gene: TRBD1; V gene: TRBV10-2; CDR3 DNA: TGCGCCAGCAGTGAGCAGGGGGCCGGTCAGCCCCAGCATTTT; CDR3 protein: CASSEQGAGQPQHF
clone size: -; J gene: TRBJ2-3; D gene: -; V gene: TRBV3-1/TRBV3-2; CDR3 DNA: TGTGCCAGCAGCCAGGGGGGAGATACGCAGTATTTT; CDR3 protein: CASSQGGDTQYF
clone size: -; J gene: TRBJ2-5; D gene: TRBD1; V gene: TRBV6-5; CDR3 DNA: TGTGCCACCAGGGGGCTTCCAGAGACCCAGTACTTC; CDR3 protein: CATRGLPETQYF
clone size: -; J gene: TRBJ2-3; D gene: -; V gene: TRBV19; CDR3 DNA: TGTGCCAGTAGTATGGGTGGGGCAGATACGCAGTATTTT; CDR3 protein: CASSMGGADTQYF
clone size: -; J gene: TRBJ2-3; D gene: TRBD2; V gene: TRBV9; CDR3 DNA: TGTGCCAGCAGCGTAGCGACTAGCGGGGCCACAGATACGCAGTATTTT; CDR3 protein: CASSVATSGATDTQYF
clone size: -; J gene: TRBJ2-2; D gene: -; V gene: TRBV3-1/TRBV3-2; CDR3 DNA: TGTGCCAGCAGCCAATCATCCTGGGGCGGGGAGCTGTTTTTT; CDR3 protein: CASSQSSWGGELFF
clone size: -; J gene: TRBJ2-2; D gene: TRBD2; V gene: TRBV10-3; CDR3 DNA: TGTGCCATCAGTGAGGTCCCTAGCGGGGGGGCAGCCGGGGAGCTGTTTTTT; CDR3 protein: CAISEVPSGGAAGELFF
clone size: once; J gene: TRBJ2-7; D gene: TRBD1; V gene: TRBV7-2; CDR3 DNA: TGTGCCAGCAGCACCCGGGACAGACCCTACGAGCAGTACTTC; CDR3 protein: CASSTRDRPYEQYF
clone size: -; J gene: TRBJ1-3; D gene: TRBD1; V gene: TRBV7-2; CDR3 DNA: TGTGCCAGCAGCTCAGGGGGCATGCTCTCTGGAAACACCATATATTTT; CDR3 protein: CASSSGGMLSGNTIYF
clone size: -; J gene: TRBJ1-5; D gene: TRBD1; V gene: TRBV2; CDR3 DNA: TGTGCCAGCAGTCAGGGGGCGCTGGGGAATCAGCCCCAGCATTTT; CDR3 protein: CASSQGALGNQPQHF
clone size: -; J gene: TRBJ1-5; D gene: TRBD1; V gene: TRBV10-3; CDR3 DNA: TGTGCCATCAGTCGGGACAGGGTTGATCAGCCCCAGCATTTT; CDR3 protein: CAISRDRVDQPQHF
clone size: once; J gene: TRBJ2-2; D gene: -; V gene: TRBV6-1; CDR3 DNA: TGTGCCAGCAGTGTAGGAGGCAGGGCGAACACCGGGGAGCTGTTTTTT; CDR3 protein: CASSVGGRANTGELFF
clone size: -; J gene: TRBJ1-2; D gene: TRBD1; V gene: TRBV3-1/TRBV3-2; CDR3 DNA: TGTGCCAGCAGCTTCCGGACAGGGAAGGACACCTTC; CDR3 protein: CASSFRTGKDTF
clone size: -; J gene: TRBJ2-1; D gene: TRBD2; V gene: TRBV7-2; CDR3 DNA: TGTGCCAGCAGCTTAGTGGAGAGCGGGGTAGTCTTC; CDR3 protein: CASSLVESGVVF
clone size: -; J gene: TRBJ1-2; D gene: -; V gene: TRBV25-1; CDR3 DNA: TGTGCCAGCAGTGATATGGGCAGGACCAACTATGGCTACACCTTC; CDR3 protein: CASSDMGRTNYGYTF
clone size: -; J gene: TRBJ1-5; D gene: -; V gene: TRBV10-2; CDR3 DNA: TGCGCCAGCAGTGGGAGAGGGATGGCTCAGCCCCAGCATTTT; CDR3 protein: CASSGRGMAQPQHF
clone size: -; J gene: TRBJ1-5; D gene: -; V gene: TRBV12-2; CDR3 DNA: TGTGCAAGTCTAGGGGACCGGGACAGGGCTAATAGCAATCAGCCCCAGCATTTT; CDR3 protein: CASLGDRDRANSNQPQHF
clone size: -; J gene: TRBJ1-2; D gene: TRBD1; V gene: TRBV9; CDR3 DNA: TGTGCCAGCAGCCCGCAAGGGACAGGGAATAACTATGGCTACACCTTC; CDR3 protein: CASSPQGTGNNYGYTF
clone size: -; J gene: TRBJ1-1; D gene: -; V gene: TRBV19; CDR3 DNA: TGTGCCAGTATAGGGGACCGAGAAGCTTTCTTT; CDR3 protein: CASIGDREAFF